This entry concerns a single T cell receptor (beta chain). Its antigen is unidentified. This CDR3 contains 19 residues. Per germline, CDR1 SGHRS and CDR2 YFSETQ. The V end lost 0 bases, the J end lost 3 bases, and 24 bases lay between the germline ends. This sample is part of a study of OX40 agonist ivuxolimab in advanced cancers. Study at large: Patients in dose escalation had liver, melanoma, kidney or head and neck cancers.

The method was immunoSEQ multiplex PCR; TCRdb's version includes in-frame clones alone and lacks a portion of them. The table shows some 23,000 clones, with 65% to 85% occurring only once. General study results and limits: On average, CD8+ T cells had more expanded clones than CD4+. Doses of 0.1 to 3.0 mg/kg were accompanied by clonal expansion of CD4+ and CD8+ blood T cells by week 6.

The specimen was CD4+ or CD8+ T cells sorted from blood, collected in a trial of the OX40 agonist ivuxolimab. The origin of this receptor is an adult with an advanced solid tumor such as melanoma, head and neck, liver or kidney cancer. This chain joins TRBV5-1 and TRBJ1-2, with D uncertain. CDR3 protein: CASSLAQISTAPLDYGYTF. The CDR3 nucleotides read TGCGCCAGCAGCTTGGCCCAAATCTCCACAGCACCTCTCGACTATGGCTACACCTTC.